What follows describes a single TCR beta chain. Its cognate antigen is unknown. This sample was included in a study of OX40 agonist ivuxolimab in advanced cancers. Study-level information: As their treatment, patients were administered ivuxolimab, an agonistic anti-OX40 (CD134) antibody. Patients with hepatocellular carcinoma, melanoma, renal cell or head and neck cancer made up the dose-escalation patients. General observations from the study: Expanded clones were, on average, more numerous in CD8+ T cells than in CD4+.

The CDR3 runs 14 residues. Germline V gene lookup returns CDR1 SNHLY and CDR2 FYNNEI. The ends were cut back, 6 bases at V and 3 bases at J, with 13 bases in the middle. Collection of blood occurred at baseline, at cycle 4 day 1, and at cycle 7 day 1. Only in-frame clones appear in the TCRdb table, and some are missing; sequencing was by immunoSEQ multiplex PCR. This sample yields about 90,000 clones, of which about nine tenths are seen a single time; about 0.35% belongs to the top ten. The sample consisted of CD4+ or CD8+ T cells sorted from blood, taken in a trial of the OX40 agonist ivuxolimab. This rearrangement joins TRBV2 to TRBJ2-3, with D possibly being TRBD2 (5 bases). The sequence came from an adult with an advanced solid tumor such as melanoma, head and neck, liver or kidney cancer. CDR3 residues: CASSWSPGTDTQYF. The CDR3 coding sequence is TGTGCCAGCAGCTGGTCCCCGGGAACAGATACGCAGTATTTT.